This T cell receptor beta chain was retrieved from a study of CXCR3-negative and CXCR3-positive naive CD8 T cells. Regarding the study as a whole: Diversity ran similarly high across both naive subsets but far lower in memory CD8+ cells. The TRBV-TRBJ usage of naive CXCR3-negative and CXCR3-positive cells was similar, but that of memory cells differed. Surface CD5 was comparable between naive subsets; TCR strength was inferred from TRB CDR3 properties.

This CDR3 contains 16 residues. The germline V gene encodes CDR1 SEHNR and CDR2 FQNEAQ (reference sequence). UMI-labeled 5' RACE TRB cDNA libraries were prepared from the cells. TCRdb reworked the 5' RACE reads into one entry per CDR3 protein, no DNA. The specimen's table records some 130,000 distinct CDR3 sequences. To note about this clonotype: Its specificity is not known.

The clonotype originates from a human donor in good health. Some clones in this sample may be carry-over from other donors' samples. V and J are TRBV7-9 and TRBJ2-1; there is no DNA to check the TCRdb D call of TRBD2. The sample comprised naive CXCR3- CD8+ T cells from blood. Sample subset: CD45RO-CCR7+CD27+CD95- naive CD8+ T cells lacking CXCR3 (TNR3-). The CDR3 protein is CASSQRSGGAPDEQFF. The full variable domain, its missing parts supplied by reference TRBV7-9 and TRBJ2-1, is DTGVSQNPRHKITKRGQNVTFRCDPISEHNRLYWYRQTLGQGPEFLTYFQNEAQLEKSRLLSDRFSAERPKGSFSTLEIQRTEQGDSAMYLCASSQRSGGAPDEQFFGPGTRLTVL.